The rows below give T cell receptor beta chains drawn from one sample of a study of T cell responses to AZD1222 COVID-19 vaccine. Clones were sequenced by immunoSEQ multiplex PCR, and TCRdb holds only the in-frame ones, with some missing. The table lists more than 80,000 clones, 70% to 90% of them singletons. The sample in question was peripheral blood, obtained 28 days after the second AZD1222 dose. Receptor source: an adult who received the AZD1222 COVID-19 vaccine. The CDR3 runs from the conserved cysteine through the conserved F or W. A D gene is named only where the DNA matches it firmly. Clone size, where shown, is once, few, many, or a class for clones that have expanded.

clone_size | j_call | cdr3_length | v_call | d_call | cdr3_aa | cdr3_nt
few | TRBJ2-3 | 16 | TRBV10-3 | TRBD2 | CAINPGTSGSGNTQYF | TGTGCCATCAATCCCGGGACTAGCGGGAGTGGAAATACGCAGTATTTT
. | TRBJ1-4 | 11 | TRBV12-3/TRBV12-4 | . | CASSLRQEVFF | TGTGCCAGCAGTTTGAGGCAGGAAGTGTTTTTT
. | TRBJ2-1 | 12 | TRBV11-3 | . | CASSALSREQFF | TGTGCCAGCAGCGCCCTATCACGTGAGCAGTTCTTC
. | TRBJ1-5 | 13 | TRBV19 | . | CASSIERNQPQHF | TGTGCCAGTAGTATTGAGAGGAATCAGCCCCAGCATTTT
. | TRBJ1-2 | 13 | TRBV3-1/TRBV3-2 | . | CASSQGSGRGYTF | TGTGCCAGCAGCCAAGGGTCAGGCAGGGGCTACACCTTC
. | TRBJ2-7 | 16 | TRBV5-5 | TRBD1 | CASSLGRGQGSHEQYF | TGTGCCAGCAGCTTGGGTCGTGGACAGGGCTCCCACGAGCAGTACTTC
. | TRBJ2-5 | 14 | TRBV11-3 | . | CASSLDSFLETQYF | TGTGCCAGCAGCTTGGACAGCTTTTTGGAGACCCAGTACTTC
. | TRBJ1-2 | 12 | TRBV18 | . | CASSRQNYGYTF | TGTGCCAGCTCACGACAGAACTATGGCTACACCTTC
few | TRBJ2-3 | 14 | TRBV9 | . | CASSVELGTDTQYF | TGTGCCAGCAGCGTAGAGCTAGGCACAGATACGCAGTATTTT
. | TRBJ2-1 | 14 | TRBV7-2 | TRBD2 | CASSFLREEYEQFF | TGTGCCAGCAGCTTCCTGCGGGAGGAGTATGAGCAGTTCTTC
. | TRBJ1-2 | 13 | TRBV6-6 | . | CASSLRLAYGYTF | TGTGCCAGCAGCCTTCGCCTCGCCTATGGCTACACCTTC
once | TRBJ2-1 | 17 | TRBV7-9 | TRBD2 | CASSYLTSGRGDNEQFF | TGTGCCAGCAGCTACCTGACTAGCGGGAGAGGGGACAATGAGCAGTTCTTC
. | TRBJ2-1 | 15 | TRBV28 | . | CASSRMTRAYNEQFF | TGTGCCAGCAGCCGTATGACACGGGCGTATAATGAGCAGTTCTTC
. | TRBJ1-3 | 18 | TRBV7-6 | . | CASSPVIHRGNSGNTIYF | TGTGCCAGCAGCCCAGTTATACACAGAGGGAACTCTGGAAACACCATATATTTT
. | TRBJ1-5 | 14 | TRBV6-5 | TRBD1 | CASKTGQGAQPQHF | TGTGCCAGCAAAACGGGACAGGGGGCTCAGCCCCAGCATTTT
once | TRBJ2-2 | 13 | TRBV27 | . | CASTQGLGGELFF | TGTGCCAGCACCCAGGGGTTAGGCGGGGAGCTGTTTTTT
. | TRBJ2-1 | 18 | TRBV12-5 | . | CASGDSRSVLAVVHEQFF | TGTGCTAGTGGTGACTCGAGGAGCGTATTAGCGGTCGTCCATGAGCAGTTCTTC
. | TRBJ1-1 | 16 | TRBV27 | . | CASTTPPEVWGTEAFF | TGTGCCAGCACCACACCCCCGGAAGTTTGGGGCACTGAAGCTTTCTTT
. | TRBJ2-2 | 14 | TRBV4-3 | . | CASSGGTYTGELFF | TGCGCCAGCAGCGGCGGGACATACACCGGGGAGCTGTTTTTT
once | TRBJ2-2 | 15 | TRBV18 | . | CASSPLLAATGELFF | TGTGCCAGCTCCCCCCTACTAGCCGCCACCGGGGAGCTGTTTTTT
. | TRBJ1-1 | 13 | TRBV3-1/TRBV3-2 | . | CASSQKGNTEAFF | TGTGCCAGCAGCCAAAAGGGGAACACTGAAGCTTTCTTT
. | TRBJ2-7 | 13 | TRBV7-7 | . | CASSTQGGYEQYF | TGTGCTAGCAGCACACAAGGGGGCTACGAGCAGTACTTC
. | TRBJ2-7 | 13 | TRBV12-5 | . | CASGTGTPSEQYF | TGTGCTAGTGGGACCGGGACCCCGAGCGAGCAGTACTTC
. | TRBJ1-4 | 14 | TRBV7-8 | TRBD1 | CASSQDRGNEKLFF | TGTGCCAGCAGCCAGGACAGGGGCAATGAAAAACTGTTTTTT
. | TRBJ1-2 | 14 | TRBV27 | . | CASSFTPGVGGYTF | TGTGCCAGCAGTTTTACTCCAGGGGTGGGTGGCTACACCTTC